This TCR beta chain was recorded in a study of cytomegalovirus exposure and HLA in healthy donors. Study findings and constraints: The availability of immune exposure information extended only to CMV serostatus. Later analysis identified several of the most significant clusters that appeared linked to common viral pathogens. A list of 164 TCR beta chains associated with cytomegalovirus was given.

The CDR3 has 13 residues. V lost 5 bases, J lost 4 bases, and 11 bases lay in between. Germline CDR1 MNHEY, CDR2 SVGAGI. A remark on this clone: Its antigen remains unidentified.

In the PCR, 60 Vbeta and 13 Jbeta primers were used. The data were produced by immunoSEQ multiplex PCR, yet TCRdb's version contains in-frame clones alone and is incomplete. The sample yields approximately 220,000 clones, 80% to 85% seen once. Healthy bone marrow donors made up the donors. This clonotype was sampled from a boy younger than 10 in good health and CMV-seronegative. Sequenced: PBMCs. This chain links TRBV6-5 with TRBJ1-2; D not certain. The CDR3 coding sequence is TGTGCCAGCAGTGTTAAGGAGCGCTATGGCTACACCTTC. Its protein product is CASSVKERYGYTF.